Below, 21 T cell receptor beta chains from the same sample are listed, as sequenced in a study of CD8+ T cells in alopecia areata. RNA extraction and reverse transcription yielded cDNA as sequencing template. Only in-frame clones appear in the TCRdb table, and some are missing; sequencing was by immunoSEQ multiplex PCR. The table records roughly 180,000 clones, approximately 60% of them present only once. Treatment described: oral pan-JAK inhibitor, 5-10 mg twice daily. Here the sequenced sample was CD4+ T cells sorted from blood, taken at week 4, from a patient treated with tofacitinib. These receptors were obtained from a human donor with alopecia areata.

This clone was recorded a few times. The chain is built from TRBV15 and TRBJ1-2; D not certain. From germline, CDR1 is LNHNV and CDR2 YYDKDF (reference sequence). The V end was cut by 5 bases, the J end by 4 bases, with 8 bases between. This CDR3 contains 12 residues. DNA of the CDR3: TGTGCCACCAGCCCAACGGGCTATGGCTACACCTTC. Translated: CATSPTGYGYTF.

The gene calls are TRBV18 and TRBJ2-7, with D maybe TRBD1 (6 bases). The CDR3 is 16 amino acids. V was shortened by 3 bases and J by 4 bases, with 19 bases between the two germline ends. Germline V gene sequence: CDR1 KGHSH, CDR2 LQKENI. The CDR3 DNA sequence: TGTGCCAGCTCACCCTACGGACAGCCCTTGGGTTACGAGCAGTACTTC. Protein product: CASSPYGQPLGYEQYF. The full variable domain, rest sourced from reference TRBV18 and TRBJ2-7, is NAGVMQNPRHLVRRRGQEARLRCSPMKGHSHVYWYRQLPEEGLKFMVYLQKENIIDESGMPKERFSAEFPKEGPSILRIQQVVRGDSAAYFCASSPYGQPLGYEQYFGPGTRLTVT.

This clone occurred once. The rearrangement uses TRBV7-2 and TRBJ2-7, with TRBD2 as a possible D gene (6 bases). Per germline, CDR1 SGHTA and CDR2 FQGNSA. The CDR3 length is 15 residues. Between the trimmed V and J ends, which lost 5 bases and 6 bases, there was a span of 20 bases. The CDR3 nucleotides are TGTGCCAGCAGCCTCCCTGGGGCAGGGAGGTTCGAGCAGTACTTC. It specifies CASSLPGAGRFEQYF.

The chain combines TRBV30 with TRBJ2-5; D may be TRBD1 (6 bases). This CDR3 comprises 12 residues. V lost 6 bases and J 2 bases, leaving 10 bases between the germline ends. Germline V gene sequence: CDR1 GTSNPN, CDR2 SVGIG (reference sequence). The CDR3 loop reads CACYRAQETQYF. CDR3 in DNA: TGTGCCTGTTACAGGGCACAAGAGACCCAGTACTTC. Filled out from reference TRBV30 and TRBJ2-5, the complete variable domain reads SQTIHQWPATLVQPVGSPLSLECTVEGTSNPNLYWYRQAAGRGLQLLFYSVGIGQISSEVPQNLSASRPQDRQFILSSKKLLLSDSGFYLCACYRAQETQYFGPGTRLLVL.

The V call is TRBV5-6, the J call TRBJ2-5; 7 nucleotides match TRBD1. With 1 base clipped from V and 5 bases from J, the junction kept 11 bases outside the gene matches. This CDR3 is 16 amino acids long. Germline values: CDR1 SGHDT, CDR2 YYEEEE. CDR3 in DNA: TGTGCCAGCAGCTTGAAGGGGGCCCGAGTAGAGGAGACCCAGTACTTC. Protein: CASSLKGARVEETQYF.

This clone was seen a few times. The chain joins TRBV9 to TRBJ1-1; D unclear. V was shortened by 3 bases and J by 7 bases, with 16 bases between the two germline ends. CDR3 length equals 14 residues. Germline loops: CDR1 SGDLS, CDR2 YYNGEE. The CDR3 nucleotides read TGTGCCAGCAGCGCGGGCCCGCATTCCTATGAAGCTTTCTTT. This codes for CASSAGPHSYEAFF. Full variable domain (remainder filled in from reference TRBV9 and TRBJ1-1): DSGVTQTPKHLITATGQRVTLRCSPRSGDLSVYWYQQSLDQGLQFLIQYYNGEERAKGNILERFSAQQFPDLHSELNLSSLELGDSALYFCASSAGPHSYEAFFGQGTRLTVV.

The gene calls are TRBV7-2 and TRBJ2-3, with a tentative D call TRBD2 (5 bases). Trimming stripped 5 bases from V and 2 bases from J, with 11 bases between. Germline V gene lookup returns CDR1 SGHTA and CDR2 FQGNSA. The CDR3 extends over 14 amino acids. The CDR3 nucleotides are TGTGCCAGCAGCACCACTAGGGACACAGATACGCAGTATTTT. Translation: CASSTTRDTDTQYF.

The table lists this clone with a count of one. The J gene is TRBJ2-3, the V gene TRBV4-1; D is unresolved. The CDR3 spans 14 residues. V was cut by 1 base and J by 0 bases, with 5 bases left in between. CDR1 MGHRA and CDR2 YSYEKL come from the germline V gene. For the CDR3, the DNA is TGCGCCAGCAGCCAAGTTGCTAGCACAGATACGCAGTATTTT. Translation: CASSQVASTDTQYF.

The chain couples TRBV5-1 to TRBJ2-4, with 7 positions matching TRBD1. Trimming took 2 bases from V and 5 from J; bases not matched to a gene: 10. CDR1 is SGHRS and CDR2 is YFSETQ in the germline V gene. The CDR3 length is 16 residues. The CDR3 protein is CASSFLTGRTQNIQYF. The CDR3 nucleotides are TGCGCCAGCAGCTTTCTGACAGGGCGGACGCAAAACATTCAGTACTTC.

There are a few counts of this clone. The chain joins TRBV2 to TRBJ2-3, with no clear D. V was cut by 5 bases and J by 0 bases, with 9 bases left in between. Germline CDR1 reads SNHLY; CDR2 reads FYNNEI. The CDR3 is 14 residues long. CDR3 protein: CASSRTPSTDTQYF. For the CDR3, the DNA is TGTGCCAGCAGTCGAACACCTAGCACAGATACGCAGTATTTT.

This chain links TRBV4-1 with TRBJ2-1, with TRBD1 as a possible D gene (5 bases). The CDR3 has 13 residues. V lost 5 bases and J 9 bases, leaving 14 bases between the germline ends. CDR1 and CDR2 (germline): MGHRA, YSYEKL. The CDR3 DNA is TGCGCCAGCAGCTTGGATAGGGGTGGTGAGCAGTTCTTC. Translation: CASSLDRGGEQFF.

The chain couples TRBV4-1 to TRBJ2-5, with 7 bases identical to TRBD2. CDR3 length: 16 amino acids. The V gene end was trimmed by 1 base and the J gene end by 5 bases; junction bases not matched to a gene: 10. Germline loops: CDR1 MGHRA, CDR2 YSYEKL. The CDR3 DNA follows: TGCGCCAGCAGCCAAGGAAGCCAGCGGGGAGGGGAGACCCAGTACTTC. Translating it yields CASSQGSQRGGETQYF.

This clone was picked up a small number of times. The chain recombines TRBV4-3 with TRBJ1-6; D unclear. V was cut by 4 bases and J by 8 bases, with 18 bases left in between. The CDR3 is 16 amino acids. The germline gives CDR1 LGHNA, CDR2 YSLEER. The CDR3 DNA reads TGCGCCAGCAGCCGCAAGGTTGGAGGTTCTGATTCACCCCTCCACTTT. Translating gives CASSRKVGGSDSPLHF.

CDR3 region: CATEAFGDIQYF. The DNA of the CDR3 is TGTGCCACCGAGGCGTTTGGGGACATTCAGTACTTC. J is TRBJ2-4 and V is TRBV7-9; D unresolved. The V end was cut by 10 bases, the J end by 8 bases, with 15 bases between. Germline loops: CDR1 SEHNR, CDR2 FQNEAQ (reference sequence). The CDR3 has 12 residues.

The gene calls are TRBV19 and TRBJ2-3; weak D call: TRBD2 (6 bases). The germline V and J ends were trimmed by 5 bases and 2 bases, with 17 bases remaining between them. Germline loops: CDR1 LNHDA, CDR2 SQIVND (reference sequence). The CDR3 covers 16 residues. The CDR3 is CASSAGASAITDTQYF. The CDR3 DNA is TGTGCCAGTAGTGCCGGGGCTAGCGCAATCACAGATACGCAGTATTTT.

Turning to this clone: Relative to the germline gene, one junction end is altered; a read error may explain this. The V gene is TRBV2, the J gene TRBJ2-1; D unresolved. Germline loops: CDR1 SNHLY, CDR2 FYNNEI. This CDR3 contains 16 residues. CDR3 residues: CASSPPLEGRPQPRVF. The CDR3 coding sequence is TGTGCCAGCAGTCCCCCTCTGGAAGGGCGGCCCCAACCCCGTGTCTTC.

The chain links TRBV11-2 to TRBJ1-1, with TRBD1 as a possible D gene (5 bases). The CDR3 is made up of 14 amino acids. Trimming took off 4 bases at V and 1 base at J, with 10 bases between the two ends. The V gene's germline CDR1 is SGHAT and CDR2 FQNNGV. The CDR3 spells CASSSRGGNTEAFF. In DNA, the CDR3 is TGTGCCAGCAGCTCTAGGGGAGGGAACACTGAAGCTTTCTTT.

V is TRBV27 and J is TRBJ2-3; 7 bases map to TRBD1. The germline gives CDR1 MNHEY, CDR2 SMNVEV (reference sequence). The CDR3 contains 16 residues. With V trimmed by 5 bases and J by 1 base, 9 bases remained unmatched. In nucleotides, the CDR3 is TGTGCCAGCAGTCCAACGTGGGACAGCCGCACAGATACGCAGTATTTT. It specifies CASSPTWDSRTDTQYF.

V and J are TRBV6-4 and TRBJ1-6; D gene uncertain. Trimming took 2 bases from V and 9 from J, leaving 11 bases between them. The CDR3 runs to 14 residues. Germline CDR1 reads MRHNA; CDR2 reads SNTAGT. CDR3 amino acids: CASSDNLAVSPLHF. The CDR3 coding sequence is TGTGCCAGCAGTGACAATCTAGCGGTTTCACCCCTCCACTTT.

V gene TRBV4-3 combines with J gene TRBJ1-2; D might be TRBD1 (5 bases). Germline assignment: CDR1 LGHNA and CDR2 YSLEER. This CDR3 comprises 16 residues. V was trimmed by 1 base and J by 6 bases, leaving 18 bases between them. The CDR3 region is CASSQGQPFRGDGYTF. CDR3 coding DNA: TGCGCCAGCAGCCAAGGACAGCCATTCCGCGGGGATGGCTACACCTTC.

The chain employs TRBV30 and TRBJ1-2; 7 nucleotides agree with TRBD1. Per the germline V gene, CDR1 is GTSNPN and CDR2 is SVGIG (reference sequence). The V gene end was trimmed by 4 bases and the J gene end by 2 bases; junction bases not matched to a gene: 7. The CDR3 is 14 residues long. The CDR3 DNA reads TGTGCCTGGACCCCGGGACAGCTCAACTATGGCTACACCTTC. This sequence encodes CAWTPGQLNYGYTF.